The T cell receptor (beta chain) under discussion was sequenced for a study of T cell repertoires in cytomegalovirus infection. Across the whole study: Both a matching HLA type and CMV infection were indicated by public TCR beta signatures.

This clonotype has only a few counts. Germline loops: CDR1 SGHVS, CDR2 FQNEAQ. The ends were cut back, 4 bases at V and 1 base at J, with 10 bases in the middle. The CDR3 extends over 14 amino acids. TCRdb reprocessed the reads via MiXCR and lists one record per CDR3 protein. The profile shows 290,000 or so distinct CDR3 sequences, 25% of them singletons. Sequencing was carried out using PBMCs. The sequence came from a human donor in good health (CMV status not recorded). Some clones in this sample may be carry-over from other donors' samples. The chain employs TRBV7-8 and TRBJ2-5, with D perhaps TRBD1 (5 bases). The CDR3 bases are TGTGCCAGCAGCTCGCGACAGTTCCAAGAGACCCAGTACTTC. This encodes CASSSRQFQETQYF.